The next 23 T cell receptor beta chains were all read from a single sample in a study of blood T cell repertoires in COVID-19. Measured with immunoSEQ multiplex PCR; TCRdb has only the in-frame clones, and not every one. Among 200,000 to 250,000 clones listed, approximately 90% were seen once. The sample comprised peripheral blood. The source of these receptors is a woman aged 45-65 years with COVID-19, enrolled during active disease.

V usage is TRBV9 and J usage is TRBJ1-4; D call uncertain. This CDR3 has 19 residues. Germline CDR1 is SGDLS and CDR2 is YYNGEE. V was shortened by 6 bases and J by 0 bases, with 24 bases between the two germline ends. The CDR3 coding sequence is TGTGCCAGCACCGACCCCCTAGCACAGCTATTTGCAACTAATGAAAAACTGTTTTTT. It encodes CASTDPLAQLFATNEKLFF.

The rearrangement uses TRBV5-1 and TRBJ1-3; D perhaps matches TRBD1 (5 bases). V was clipped by 0 bases and J by 4 bases, with 8 bases between them. The germline gives CDR1 SGHRS, CDR2 YFSETQ. The CDR3 runs to 14 residues. The CDR3: CASSLAGPGNTIYF. In nucleotides, the CDR3 is TGCGCCAGCAGCTTGGCAGGGCCAGGAAACACCATATATTTT.

The chain carries TRBV28 and TRBJ1-5; 9 nucleotides align to TRBD1. The CDR3 length is 14 residues. V shed 9 bases and J 7 bases; nucleotides not matched to a gene: 10. Per the germline V gene, CDR1 is MDHEN and CDR2 is SYDVKM. In nucleotides, the CDR3 is TGTGCCAGTCTTCCGGGACAGGGCTGGCAGCCCCAGCATTTT. Translation gives CASLPGQGWQPQHF.

This chain uses TRBV10-1 with TRBJ2-2; D not certain. V lost 3 bases to trimming and J lost 0 bases, with 11 bases between them. Germline values: CDR1 WNHNN, CDR2 SYGVQD (reference sequence). The CDR3 covers 16 residues. DNA for the CDR3: TGCGCCAGCAGTGAATTGTCGGTCTCGAACACCGGGGAGCTGTTTTTT. It translates to CASSELSVSNTGELFF.

The V call is TRBV24-1, the J call TRBJ2-7, with TRBD1 identical over 8 bases. The V and J ends lost 12 bases and 5 bases, in that order; junction bases with no gene match: 14. This CDR3 is built from 14 residues. Germline lookup yields CDR1 KGHDR and CDR2 SFDVKD. CDR3 DNA: TGTGCCCCTCGGACAGGGTCCATCATGGACGAGCAGTACGTC. Encoded protein: CAPRTGSIMDEQYV.

The chain's CDR3 is CASSAGSRYEQYF. The CDR3 coding sequence is TGTGCCAGCAGTGCAGGGTCCCGGTACGAGCAGTACTTC. The gene calls are TRBV12-3 or TRBV12-4 and TRBJ2-7; a weak D match, TRBD1 (5 bases). The CDR3 is 13 residues long. The V gene lost 5 bases and the J gene lost 4 bases, with 12 bases spanning the gap.

This chain uses TRBV2 with TRBJ2-3; 9 nucleotides agree with TRBD2. This CDR3 region has 18 residues. In germline, CDR1 is SNHLY, CDR2 FYNNEI. Trimming removed 0 bases from V and 0 bases from J; junction bases left unmatched: 7. CDR3 in DNA: TGTGCCAGCAGTGAAGCTGTCGGACTAGCGAGTAGCACAGATACGCAGTATTTT. This encodes CASSEAVGLASSTDTQYF.

J is TRBJ1-2 and V is TRBV2; tentative D call: TRBD1 (5 bases). CDR1 is SNHLY and CDR2 is FYNNEI in the germline V gene. The CDR3 extends over 11 amino acids. Trimming took 8 bases from V and 8 from J, leaving 12 bases between them. The CDR3 DNA reads as TGTGCCAGCCGTCAGGGTTTCGGCTACACCTTC. Translation gives CASRQGFGYTF.

CDR3 residues: CASSHHGGGETQYF. The CDR3 bases are TGTGCCAGCAGCCATCACGGGGGGGGAGAGACCCAGTACTTC. The chain couples TRBV3-1 (or the pseudogene TRBV3-2) to TRBJ2-5; 8 nucleotides agree with TRBD2. V was clipped by 3 bases and J by 4 bases; unmatched bases: 4. The germline V gene encodes CDR1 LGHDT and CDR2 YNNKEL (reference sequence). CDR3 size: 14 residues.

The rearrangement uses TRBV19 and TRBJ1-3; D is possibly TRBD1 (5 bases). The length of the CDR3 is 15 residues. Trimming took off 4 bases at V and 2 bases at J, with 12 bases between the two ends. Germline CDR1 reads LNHDA; CDR2 reads SQIVND (reference sequence). CDR3 sequence (DNA): TGTGCCAGTAGTAAGCAGGGCATCACTGGAAACACCATATATTTT. It encodes CASSKQGITGNTIYF.

To note about this clone: The same CDR3 arises from other DNA sequences in this sample as well. The chain uses TRBV6-5 and TRBJ2-2, with 9 nucleotides matching TRBD1. V was pared by 8 bases and J by 7 bases, with 2 bases of the junction left unmatched. Germline CDR1 MNHEY, CDR2 SVGAGI. The CDR3 is 12 residues long. The DNA of the CDR3 is TGTGCCAGCGCGACAGGGGGCGGGGAGCTGTTTTTT. Protein: CASATGGGELFF.

The rearrangement joins TRBV27 to TRBJ2-7, with TRBD2 identical over 8 bases. CDR1 and CDR2 from the germline V gene are MNHEY and SMNVEV (reference sequence). The junction had 3 bases not matched to a gene; V was cut back by 5 bases and J by 6 bases. The CDR3 is 12 residues long. For the CDR3, the DNA is TGTGCCAGCAGTACCCGGGGGGGCGAGCAGTACTTC. It translates to CASSTRGGEQYF.

The rearrangement joins TRBV7-3 to TRBJ2-1, with 9 bases that match TRBD1. This CDR3 is 15 amino acids long. The trim removed 6 bases at V and 7 bases at J, leaving 10 bases unmatched. The germline CDR1 and CDR2 sequences are SGHTA and FQGTGA. The CDR3: CASSPSRTGVNEQFF. In DNA, the CDR3 is TGTGCCAGCAGTCCCTCGCGGACAGGGGTTAATGAGCAGTTCTTC.

The chain uses TRBV11-2 and TRBJ2-7, with a possible D match to TRBD2 (6 bases). The CDR3 extends over 16 amino acids. Germline V gene sequence: CDR1 SGHAT, CDR2 FQNNGV. Trimming left V 3 bases short and J 0 bases short, with 15 bases between. The CDR3 bases are TGTGCCAGCAGCTTGGTCCGGGACTTAAGCTCCTACGAGCAGTACTTC. Translation: CASSLVRDLSSYEQYF.

The genes are TRBV4-1 and TRBJ2-7; D uncertain. Trimming shortened V by 0 bases and J by 2 bases, and 11 bases separated the two germline ends. Germline V gene data show CDR1 as MGHRA and CDR2 as YSYEKL. This CDR3 region has 15 residues. CDR3 amino acids: CASSQDQIEPYEQYF. The CDR3 coding sequence is TGCGCCAGCAGCCAAGATCAAATAGAGCCCTACGAGCAGTACTTC.

To note about this clone: Other DNA sequences in this specimen translate into the identical CDR3. The chain joins TRBV2 to TRBJ2-5, with no clear D. This CDR3 comprises 12 residues. Germline assignment: CDR1 SNHLY and CDR2 FYNNEI. V was pared by 6 bases and J by 1 base, with 6 bases between. The CDR3 loop reads CASRGGQETQYF. CDR3 bases: TGTGCCAGCAGAGGCGGCCAAGAGACCCAGTACTTC.

This clone was detected once. This chain links TRBV7-2 with TRBJ2-7, with 8 positions matching TRBD1. Trimming cost V 2 bases and J 4 bases; bases outside gene matches: 7. The CDR3 is made up of 15 amino acids. The germline CDR1 and CDR2 sequences are SGHTA and FQGNSA. In DNA form, the CDR3 reads TGTGCCAGCAGCTTATCCAGGGGGCTAAGGTACGAGCAGTACTTC. This encodes CASSLSRGLRYEQYF.

This chain links TRBV5-1 with TRBJ2-3; the D gene is possibly TRBD1 (6 bases). The germline V gene has CDR1 SGHRS and CDR2 YFSETQ. CDR3 length equals 17 residues. Trimming pared 3 bases from V and 4 bases from J, leaving 21 bases between. The CDR3 bases are TGCGCCAGCAGCTCGAGAAAGGACAGCCACCCTGCAGATACGCAGTATTTT. This encodes CASSSRKDSHPADTQYF.

The J gene is TRBJ2-7, the V gene TRBV6-6; 9 bases are a match to TRBD2. This CDR3 is built from 16 residues. Germline values: CDR1 MNHNY, CDR2 SVGAGI (reference sequence). With 4 bases clipped from V and 7 bases from J, the junction kept 14 bases outside the gene matches. The CDR3 DNA follows: TGTGCCAGCAGTTCCCCGTTAGGCGGGGGGGCCGAAGAGCAGTACTTC. Its protein product is CASSSPLGGGAEEQYF.

The J gene is TRBJ2-6, the V gene TRBV29-1; D remains ambiguous. The ends were cut back, 4 bases at V and 4 bases at J, with 8 bases in the middle. The CDR3 contains 13 residues. The germline gives CDR1 SQVTM, CDR2 ANQGSEA. As DNA, the CDR3 is TGCAGCGTTGGACCAGGCGGGGCCAACGTCCTGACTTTC. Its protein is CSVGPGGANVLTF.

The chain joins TRBV27 to TRBJ2-1, with 8 bases matching TRBD2. The CDR3 consists of 16 residues. V shed 5 bases and J 4 bases; nucleotides not matched to a gene: 10. Germline V gene data show CDR1 as MNHEY and CDR2 as SMNVEV (reference sequence). The DNA of the CDR3 is TGTGCCAGCAGTGCTGGCGGGGGGATTAAATACAATGAGCAGTTCTTC. Translated: CASSAGGGIKYNEQFF.

The rearrangement uses TRBV6-6 and TRBJ1-1, with 9 bases that match TRBD1. Germline V lookup: CDR1 MNHNY, CDR2 SVGAGI (reference sequence). The CDR3 consists of 17 residues. J lost 5 bases, V lost 5 bases, and 15 bases had no gene match. The CDR3 is CASSRGTGRIVETEAFF. CDR3 DNA: TGTGCCAGCAGTCGCGGGACAGGGAGGATTGTAGAAACTGAAGCTTTCTTT.

This chain uses TRBV6-2 or TRBV6-3 with TRBJ2-7; 8 bases fit TRBD1. Germline V CDR1 and CDR2: MNHEY, SVGEGT. V gave up 6 bases and J gave up 4 bases; unmatched junction bases: 5. This CDR3 has 13 residues. CDR3 loop: CASRYGQGYEQYF. CDR3 in DNA: TGTGCCAGCAGATACGGACAGGGATACGAGCAGTACTTC.